The source of this TCR beta chain is a study of OX40 agonist ivuxolimab in advanced cancers. Findings and caveats of the study: No antigen was identified for the clonally expanded peripheral T cells.

Comments on this clone: The antigen remains unidentified.

Assay used: immunoSEQ multiplex PCR; TCRdb lists only in-frame clones, some missing. The sample records roughly 72,000 clones, over 75% being singletons. Sequenced here: CD4+ or CD8+ T cells sorted from blood, sampled in a trial of the OX40 agonist ivuxolimab. This clonotype originated in an adult with an advanced solid tumor such as melanoma, head and neck, liver or kidney cancer.

The CDR3 DNA reads TGTGCCAGCAGCAAATCCGGGACAGGGTTCTACGAGCAGTACTTC. It encodes CASSKSGTGFYEQYF. This chain connects TRBV21-1 to TRBJ2-7; TRBD1 reflects the table's D call only, with no check against the DNA. TRBV21-1 is classified as a pseudogene. This CDR3 contains 15 residues.